One sample yielded the 27 T cell receptor beta chains listed below, sequenced in a study of blood T cell repertoires in COVID-19. Assay: immunoSEQ multiplex PCR; the TCRdb copy retains only in-frame clones and omits some. The profile covers about 270,000 clones, with roughly 88% appearing a single time and 5% to 7% taken by the ten largest. Sequenced: peripheral blood. These receptors all come from a woman of 80 years or more with COVID-19, enrolled during active disease.

The genes are TRBV5-1 and TRBJ1-3, with a tentative D call TRBD1 (6 bases). Deletions cut 0 bases from V and 0 bases from J, with 13 bases between. Germline V gene sequence: CDR1 SGHRS, CDR2 YFSETQ. This CDR3 region has 17 residues. The CDR3 protein is CASSLGGTPSSGNTIYF. The CDR3 region has the DNA TGCGCCAGCAGCTTGGGGGGGACACCCAGCTCTGGAAACACCATATATTTT.

The chain couples TRBV2 to TRBJ2-7, with 9 bases fitting TRBD1. Trimming took 7 bases from V and 5 from J; bases not matched to a gene: 12. Per the germline V gene, CDR1 is SNHLY and CDR2 is FYNNEI. This CDR3 contains 15 residues. Written as DNA, the CDR3 is TGTGCCAGCAATCCGACCGGGACAGGGACCCACGAGCAGTACTTC. It yields the protein CASNPTGTGTHEQYF.

The chain has TRBV7-8 and TRBJ1-6; 9 bases align to TRBD1. The CDR3 has 16 residues. V lost 3 bases to trimming and J lost 8 bases; unmatched junction nucleotides: 8. Germline V CDR1 and CDR2: SGHVS, FQNEAQ. The CDR3 region is CASSFKQGAGHSPLHF. For the CDR3, the DNA is TGTGCCAGCAGCTTTAAACAGGGGGCGGGTCATTCACCCCTCCACTTT.

This clone was seen a handful of times. The chain couples TRBV6-5 to TRBJ1-1, with D hard to call. In germline, CDR1 is MNHEY, CDR2 SVGAGI. The CDR3 totals 14 residues. V was pared by 8 bases and J by 7 bases, with 20 bases between. The CDR3 here is CASGQGLTVGEAFF. Written as DNA, the CDR3 is TGTGCCAGCGGCCAAGGACTTACGGTTGGTGAAGCTTTCTTT.

The chain couples TRBV9 to TRBJ1-2, with TRBD1 identical over 10 bases. CDR1 is SGDLS and CDR2 is YYNGEE in the germline V gene. The CDR3 is 15 amino acids. Trimming removed 3 bases from V and 3 bases from J; junction bases left unmatched: 5. CDR3 residues: CASSGRDRGDYGYTF. Written as DNA, the CDR3 is TGTGCCAGCAGCGGCCGGGACAGGGGTGACTATGGCTACACCTTC.

The chain couples TRBV18 to TRBJ2-5; D remains ambiguous. V lost 6 bases and J 5 bases, leaving 7 bases between the germline ends. This CDR3 has 11 amino acids. The germline V gene encodes CDR1 KGHSH and CDR2 LQKENI. CDR3 sequence: CASSLRETQYF. Written as DNA, the CDR3 is TGTGCCAGCTCTCTCCGGGAGACCCAGTACTTC.

The chain joins TRBV5-1 to TRBJ2-5; D not resolved. Trimming left V 0 bases short and J 1 base short, with 7 bases between. This CDR3 region has 14 residues. Germline V gene data show CDR1 as SGHRS and CDR2 as YFSETQ. The CDR3 loop reads CASSLDLSQETQYF. As DNA, the CDR3 is TGCGCCAGCAGCTTGGATTTGAGCCAAGAGACCCAGTACTTC.

The chain joins TRBV10-3 to TRBJ2-5; tentative D call: TRBD2 (6 bases). V lost 2 bases, J lost 2 bases, and 15 bases lay in between. Germline V CDR1 and CDR2: ENHRY, SYGVKD. The CDR3 sequence is 16 residues long. CDR3 coding DNA: TGTGCCATCAGTGAGGGTAGCGGACCATTACAAGAGACCCAGTACTTC. Its translation is CAISEGSGPLQETQYF.

The CDR3 DNA reads TGTGCCAGCAGCGTAGTCGCGACTAATGAAAAACTGTTTTTT. Its translation: CASSVVATNEKLFF. This chain connects TRBV9 to TRBJ1-4; no reliable D call. Germline V gives CDR1 SGDLS, CDR2 YYNGEE. This CDR3 comprises 14 residues. V was trimmed by 0 bases and J by 2 bases, leaving 5 bases between them.

The chain has TRBV18 and TRBJ1-1; 7 bases fit TRBD1. The CDR3 sequence is 14 residues long. With 6 bases clipped from V and 3 bases from J, the junction kept 7 bases outside the gene matches. Germline V gene data show CDR1 as KGHSH and CDR2 as LQKENI. In DNA form, the CDR3 reads TGTGCCAGCTCCCGACAGGGTTGGGACACTGAAGCTTTCTTT. Protein sequence: CASSRQGWDTEAFF.

This chain links TRBV5-8 with TRBJ2-5; TRBD2 matches at 9 bases. The CDR3 runs to 16 residues. CDR1 and CDR2 (germline): SGHTS, YDEGEE. The J segment lost 5 bases and the V segment lost 4 bases, leaving 12 bases of the junction unmatched. CDR3 in DNA: TGTGCCAGCAGCCCGGGGCGGGGGGGCTCGGAGGAGACCCAGTACTTC. It specifies CASSPGRGGSEETQYF. Using reference TRBV5-8 and TRBJ2-5 for the parts outside the CDR3, the full variable domain is EAGVTQSPTHLIKTRGQQATLRCSPISGHTSVYWYQQALGLGLQFLLWYDEGEERNRGNFPPRFSGRQFPNYSSELNVNALELEDSALYLCASSPGRGGSEETQYFGPGTRLLVL.

This clone was seen only once. The chain links TRBV6-2 or TRBV6-3 to TRBJ1-1, with D unresolved. The germline V gene has CDR1 MNHEY and CDR2 SVGEGT. This CDR3 contains 14 residues. V lost 2 bases and J 3 bases, leaving 10 bases between the germline ends. The CDR3 DNA sequence: TGTGCCAGCAGTTACGAGGGAACGTACACTGAAGCTTTCTTT. This gives the protein CASSYEGTYTEAFF.

This rearrangement joins TRBV7-9 to TRBJ1-1; 9 bases line up with TRBD1. V shed 5 bases and J 5 bases; nucleotides not matched to a gene: 12. CDR3 length: 16 residues. Looked up from germline, CDR1 is SEHNR and CDR2 is FQNEAQ (reference sequence). CDR3 sequence reads: CASSQGHGGQGTEAFF. The CDR3 DNA follows: TGTGCCAGCAGCCAGGGTCACGGGGGACAGGGAACTGAAGCTTTCTTT.

This clone is a singleton in its sample. This rearrangement joins TRBV28 to TRBJ1-1; 7 bases agree with TRBD1. Germline V gene data show CDR1 as MDHEN and CDR2 as SYDVKM. With V trimmed by 5 bases and J by 4 bases, 16 bases remained unmatched. CDR3 size: 17 residues. The CDR3 DNA sequence: TGTGCCAGCAGTCTGCTCGCCGGGACAGCGAGACTCACTGAAGCTTTCTTT. It codes for CASSLLAGTARLTEAFF.

This rearrangement joins TRBV5-1 to TRBJ1-4; D is perhaps TRBD1 (5 bases). This CDR3 has 14 residues. Per germline, CDR1 SGHRS and CDR2 YFSETQ. Trimming removed 1 base from V and 8 bases from J, with 12 bases in between. The CDR3 coding sequence is TGCGCCAGCAGCTTGACGGACAACCTCGAAAAACTGTTTTTT. It specifies CASSLTDNLEKLFF.

The genes are TRBV12-3 or TRBV12-4 and TRBJ2-2; D unresolved. The CDR3 has 13 residues. Deletions cut 6 bases from V and 2 bases from J, with 7 bases between. DNA for the CDR3: TGTGCCAGCAGGGCAGGCAACACCGGGGAGCTGTTTTTT. Amino acids: CASRAGNTGELFF.

Details on this clone: Other DNA sequences in the sample encode the same CDR3. The rearrangement uses TRBV9 and TRBJ2-5; 12 bases map to TRBD2. The germline gives CDR1 SGDLS, CDR2 YYNGEE. With 3 bases clipped from V and 2 bases from J, the junction kept 5 bases outside the gene matches. The CDR3 is made up of 16 amino acids. CDR3 region: CASSATSGGPQETQYF. As DNA, the CDR3 is TGTGCCAGCAGCGCAACTAGCGGGGGGCCTCAAGAGACCCAGTACTTC.

The V call is TRBV5-1, the J call TRBJ1-1; 9 bases line up with TRBD1. V gave up 0 bases and J gave up 7 bases; unmatched junction bases: 4. Per the germline V gene, CDR1 is SGHRS and CDR2 is YFSETQ. The CDR3 covers 14 residues. CDR3 DNA: TGCGCCAGCAGCTTGGGGGACAGGGCTAATGAAGCTTTCTTT. This gives the protein CASSLGDRANEAFF.

The rearrangement joins TRBV15 to TRBJ1-5; TRBD1 might be the D (5 bases). V lost 5 bases, J lost 3 bases, and 14 bases lay in between. In germline, CDR1 is LNHNV, CDR2 YYDKDF (reference sequence). This CDR3 spans 15 amino acids. CDR3 DNA: TGTGCCACCAGCTCAACGCAGGGATACAATCAGCCCCAGCATTTT. Translation gives CATSSTQGYNQPQHF.

The chain carries TRBV5-1 and TRBJ1-3; D is undetermined. The CDR3 is 14 residues long. Germline V lookup: CDR1 SGHRS, CDR2 YFSETQ. Trimming cost V 0 bases and J 4 bases, with 8 bases left between them. The CDR3 reads CASSLGGGGNTIYF. In nucleotides, the CDR3 is TGCGCCAGCAGCTTGGGGGGAGGAGGAAACACCATATATTTT.

The gene calls are TRBV19 and TRBJ1-1; 8 positions agree with TRBD1. The CDR3 totals 14 residues. V lost 7 bases, J lost 5 bases, and 9 bases stayed unmatched. The germline V gene encodes CDR1 LNHDA and CDR2 SQIVND (reference sequence). DNA of the CDR3: TGTGCCAGTACCTTCGACAGGGGCGGGACTGAAGCTTTCTTT. This translates into CASTFDRGGTEAFF.

The gene calls are TRBV6-5 and TRBJ1-2, with a possible D match to TRBD1 (5 bases). Germline V gene data show CDR1 as MNHEY and CDR2 as SVGAGI. The CDR3 is 13 residues long. V was clipped by 7 bases and J by 8 bases, with 17 bases between them. The CDR3 region is CASTRGSGSGYTF. The CDR3, as DNA: TGTGCCAGCACCCGGGGGTCAGGGTCCGGCTACACCTTC.

This clone was recorded only once. The chain employs TRBV4-3 and TRBJ1-1, with D uncertain. Deletions cut 8 bases from V and 3 bases from J, with 7 bases between. From germline, CDR1 is LGHNA and CDR2 YSLEER. This CDR3 has 11 amino acids. The CDR3 loop reads CASVQDTEAFF. The CDR3 DNA follows: TGCGCCAGCGTCCAGGACACTGAAGCTTTCTTT.

Regarding this clone: This specimen includes other DNA sequences encoding the same CDR3. The V call is TRBV18, the J call TRBJ1-2; TRBD1 might be the D (5 bases). This CDR3 has 14 amino acids. Germline V gives CDR1 KGHSH, CDR2 LQKENI. V lost 0 bases and J 4 bases, leaving 9 bases between the germline ends. The CDR3 spells CASSPPGQGYGYTF. The CDR3 nucleotides are TGTGCCAGCTCACCACCGGGGCAGGGCTATGGCTACACCTTC.

V is TRBV5-1 and J is TRBJ1-1; 7 bases are a match to TRBD1. CDR3 length: 14 residues. Germline CDR1 reads SGHRS; CDR2 reads YFSETQ. Trimming took 2 bases from V and 5 from J; bases not matched to a gene: 6. This CDR3 reads CASSFTGESTEAFF. CDR3 coding DNA: TGCGCCAGCAGCTTTACAGGGGAATCGACTGAAGCTTTCTTT.

With respect to this clone: The identical CDR3 is also encoded by other nucleotide sequences in the sample. This rearrangement joins TRBV18 to TRBJ2-5; D unclear. Germline-derived CDR1 and CDR2 are KGHSH and LQKENI. The CDR3 is 12 residues long. Trimming cost V 3 bases and J 5 bases, with 7 bases left between them. CDR3 in amino acids: CASSPLGETQYF. DNA for the CDR3: TGTGCCAGCTCACCTCTCGGGGAGACCCAGTACTTC.

This clone was seen only once. The CDR3 region has the DNA TGTGCCAGCAGCCAAACGCGTGGTCAGCCCCAGCATTTT. Protein sequence: CASSQTRGQPQHF. V is TRBV7-2 and J is TRBJ1-5, with unresolved D. The V end lost 5 bases, the J end lost 6 bases, and 11 bases lay between the germline ends. This CDR3 is 13 amino acids long. CDR1 is SGHTA, CDR2 FQGNSA, per germline.